The clone carrying this TCR beta chain was recorded at least ten times. The data derive from a study of T cells after yellow fever vaccination. TCRdb reprocessed the 5' RACE reads via MiXCR and lists one record per CDR3 protein. The sample has 300,000 or so distinct CDR3 sequences; approximately 4% are singletons. Germline-derived CDR1 and CDR2 are SQVTM and ANQGSEA. This CDR3 contains 15 residues. Trimming cost V 4 bases and J 6 bases; bases outside gene matches: 11. Sample: PBMCs, taken 5 days after the yellow fever booster vaccination. The rearrangement joins TRBV29-1 to TRBJ2-2; 7 bases line up with TRBD2. The origin of this receptor is a man between 18 and 35 years old who received the YFV17D yellow fever vaccine. CDR3 sequence reads: CSVAPSGDESGELFF. The CDR3 DNA follows: TGCAGCGTTGCGCCCAGCGGGGATGAATCCGGGGAGCTGTTTTTT.